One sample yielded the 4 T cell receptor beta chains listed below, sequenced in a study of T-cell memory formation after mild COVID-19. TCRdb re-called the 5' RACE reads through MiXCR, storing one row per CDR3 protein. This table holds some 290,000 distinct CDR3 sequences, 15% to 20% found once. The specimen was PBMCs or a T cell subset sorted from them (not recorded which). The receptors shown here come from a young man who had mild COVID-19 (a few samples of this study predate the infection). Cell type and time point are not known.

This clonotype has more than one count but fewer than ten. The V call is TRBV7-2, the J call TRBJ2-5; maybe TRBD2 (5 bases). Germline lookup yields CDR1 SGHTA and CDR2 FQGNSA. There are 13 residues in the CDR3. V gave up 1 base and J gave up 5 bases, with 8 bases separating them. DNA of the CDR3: TGTGCCAGCAGCTTAGTCTGGGAGGAGACCCAGTACTTC. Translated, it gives CASSLVWEETQYF.

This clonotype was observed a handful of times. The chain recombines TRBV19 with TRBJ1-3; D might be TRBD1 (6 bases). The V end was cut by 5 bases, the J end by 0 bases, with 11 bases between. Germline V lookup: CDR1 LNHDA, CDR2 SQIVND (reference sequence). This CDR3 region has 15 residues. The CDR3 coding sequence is TGTGCCAGTAGTGCGGACAGAGTCTCTGGAAACACCATATATTTT. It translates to CASSADRVSGNTIYF.

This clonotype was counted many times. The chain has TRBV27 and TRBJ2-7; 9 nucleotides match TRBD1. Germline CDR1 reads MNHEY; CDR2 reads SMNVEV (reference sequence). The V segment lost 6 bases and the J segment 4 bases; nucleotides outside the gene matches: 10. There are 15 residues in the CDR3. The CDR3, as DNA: TGTGCCAGCAGCCCTTACAGGGGGCTCGGGTACGAGCAGTACTTC. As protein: CASSPYRGLGYEQYF.

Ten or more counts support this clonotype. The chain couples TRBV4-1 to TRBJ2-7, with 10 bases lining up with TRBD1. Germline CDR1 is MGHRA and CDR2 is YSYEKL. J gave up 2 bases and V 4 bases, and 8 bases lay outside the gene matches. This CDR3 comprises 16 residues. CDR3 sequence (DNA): TGCGCCAGCAGCCCGATCGGGACAGGGGCGGCCTACGAGCAGTACTTC. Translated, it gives CASSPIGTGAAYEQYF.